What follows describes a single T cell receptor (beta chain). Its antigen remains unidentified. These data are taken from a study of blood T cells in healthy people across ages. Study-wide findings and caveats: CMV status of donors was not determined, possibly confounding expanded clonotype changes.

Trimming removed 3 bases at V and 1 base at J, with 9 bases between. CDR1 is SNHLY, CDR2 FYNNEI, per germline. The CDR3 is made up of 14 amino acids. A sample-barcoded 5' primer and a J-beta primer mix were used in a second PCR of about 7 to 12 cycles. Samples each returned at least 3 million CDR3-containing paired-end reads. TCRdb redid the calling of the 5' RACE reads with MiXCR, one entry per CDR3 protein. This table holds 720,000 or so distinct CDR3 sequences, 40% to 45% found once. This sequence originates from a man older than 75 in good health. The rearrangement joins TRBV2 to TRBJ1-1; no reliable D call. Sequenced: blood. Written as DNA, the CDR3 is TGTGCCAGCAGTGATCAGGTACAGAACACTGAAGCTTTCTTT. Translated: CASSDQVQNTEAFF.